Each of the 17 T cell receptor beta chains below was sequenced from the same sample in a study of STAT3 mutations in large granular lymphocyte leukemia. Study results and caveats: In T-cell large granular lymphocyte leukemia, about half of patients showed multiple immunodominant subclonotypes.

The antigens of these receptors remain unknown. TCRdb's table, derived via immunoSEQ multiplex PCR, lists solely in-frame clones and lacks some. The sample yields about 16,000 clones, around four fifths seen once. Sequenced: peripheral blood mononuclear cells. The receptor set was obtained from a man aged 50-59 years with T-cell large granular lymphocyte leukemia. Some clones in this sample may be carry-over from other donors' samples.

The chain recombines TRBV15 with TRBJ1-5, with D hard to call. V was clipped by 3 bases and J by 7 bases, with 16 bases between them. Germline CDR1 LNHNV, CDR2 YYDKDF (reference sequence). This CDR3 contains 15 residues. In DNA, the CDR3 is TGTGCCACCAGCAGCCAAATCTCCGGAGGGCAGCCCCAGCATTTT. It codes for CATSSQISGGQPQHF.

This clone was picked up one time. The rearrangement joins TRBV12-5 to TRBJ2-2; 8 bases match TRBD1. The V gene end was trimmed by 7 bases and the J gene end by 4 bases; junction bases not matched to a gene: 11. CDR3 length: 16 residues. Germline loops: CDR1 LGHNT, CDR2 FRNRAP. This CDR3 reads CASASRYRGSTGELFF. Written as DNA, the CDR3 is TGTGCTAGTGCCTCCCGGTACAGGGGGAGCACCGGGGAGCTGTTTTTT.

The chain joins TRBV6-5 to TRBJ2-7, with a tentative D call TRBD1 (6 bases). CDR1 is MNHEY and CDR2 is SVGAGI in the germline V gene. The CDR3 covers 15 residues. V gave up 6 bases and J gave up 2 bases, with 17 bases separating them. CDR3 protein: CASRPTGYTTYEQYF. The CDR3 DNA follows: TGTGCCAGCAGACCTACAGGGTACACTACCTACGAGCAGTACTTC.

This clone occurred once. The chain is built from TRBV7-9 and TRBJ1-5, with TRBD1 matching over 8 bases. Germline-derived CDR1 and CDR2 are SEHNR and FQNEAQ (reference sequence). The CDR3 has 16 residues. V was pared by 6 bases and J by 5 bases, with 12 bases of the junction left unmatched. This chain's CDR3 is CASRPLTHRGDQPQHF. For the CDR3, the DNA is TGTGCCAGCAGACCCTTAACCCACAGGGGGGATCAGCCCCAGCATTTT. The entire variable domain, with the rest obtained from reference TRBV7-9 and TRBJ1-5, is as follows: DTGVSQNPRHKITKRGQNVTFRCDPISEHNRLYWYRQTLGQGPEFLTYFQNEAQLEKSRLLSDRFSAERPKGSFSTLEIQRTEQGDSAMYLCASRPLTHRGDQPQHFGDGTRLSIL.

The gene calls are TRBV18 and TRBJ2-1, with a tentative D call TRBD2 (5 bases). Trimming took off 8 bases at V and 3 bases at J, with 8 bases between the two ends. Germline values: CDR1 KGHSH, CDR2 LQKENI. This CDR3 contains 12 residues. The CDR3 DNA is TGTGCCAGCACTCGGGGCTACAATGAGCAGTTCTTC. Its protein is CASTRGYNEQFF. Full variable domain (rest looked up from reference TRBV18 and TRBJ2-1): NAGVMQNPRHLVRRRGQEARLRCSPMKGHSHVYWYRQLPEEGLKFMVYLQKENIIDESGMPKERFSAEFPKEGPSILRIQQVVRGDSAAYFCASTRGYNEQFFGPGTRLTVL.

The chain uses TRBV6-1 and TRBJ2-2; D unclear. Germline V gene data show CDR1 as MNHNS and CDR2 as SASEGT. The CDR3 spans 14 residues. Trimming took off 7 bases at V and 1 base at J, with 10 bases between the two ends. The CDR3 here is CASKQQRNTGELFF. In DNA, the CDR3 is TGTGCCAGCAAACAGCAAAGGAACACCGGGGAGCTGTTTTTT.

CDR3 residues: CAISDSAGAAVTQYF. The DNA of the CDR3 is TGTGCCATCAGTGATAGTGCGGGGGCGGCGGTTACGCAGTATTTT. The V and J genes are TRBV10-3 and TRBJ2-3; a possible D gene is TRBD2 (7 bases). CDR3 size: 15 residues. Germline V gene lookup returns CDR1 ENHRY and CDR2 SYGVKD. Trimming left V 3 bases short and J 8 bases short, with 18 bases between.

This CDR3 reads CASGVDRVNIQYF. The CDR3 DNA reads as TGTGCTAGTGGTGTCGATAGGGTAAACATTCAGTACTTC. The rearrangement joins TRBV12-5 to TRBJ2-4; D is unresolved. V was shortened by 5 bases and J by 6 bases, with 11 bases between the two germline ends. This CDR3 region has 13 residues. Germline CDR1 LGHNT, CDR2 FRNRAP.

The sample holds one count of this clone. The chain couples TRBV30 to TRBJ2-6, with D possibly TRBD1 on 5 matching bases. In germline, CDR1 is GTSNPN, CDR2 SVGIG (reference sequence). The CDR3 contains 13 residues. Trimming left V 4 bases short and J 1 base short, with 5 bases between. The CDR3 sequence: CAWNRSGANVLTF. CDR3 in DNA: TGTGCCTGGAACAGGTCTGGGGCCAACGTCCTGACTTTC.

V is TRBV29-1 and J is TRBJ1-2; 7 nucleotides line up with TRBD1. There are 14 residues in the CDR3. The germline V gene has CDR1 SQVTM and CDR2 ANQGSEA. V lost 7 bases, J lost 4 bases, and 12 bases stayed unmatched. The CDR3 region has the DNA TGCAGCGCCGGCGAAGGGACAGTGACCTATGGCTACACCTTC. Translated, it gives CSAGEGTVTYGYTF.

The V and J genes are TRBV9 and TRBJ2-7, with TRBD2 as a possible D gene (6 bases). Germline CDR1 is SGDLS and CDR2 is YYNGEE. The CDR3 is 17 residues long. The V and J ends lost 0 bases and 0 bases respectively, with 16 bases between them. The CDR3 sequence: CASSVDWGGPSSYEQYF. The CDR3 region has the DNA TGTGCCAGCAGCGTAGATTGGGGAGGACCGAGCTCCTACGAGCAGTACTTC.

This chain joins TRBV19 and TRBJ1-4; no definite D call. CDR1 is LNHDA and CDR2 is SQIVND in the germline V gene (reference sequence). The CDR3 length is 16 residues. Between the trimmed V and J ends, which lost 6 bases and 0 bases, there was a span of 14 bases. The DNA of the CDR3 is TGTGCCAGTAGCCTCAACCCGCTCGCAACTAATGAAAAACTGTTTTTT. This gives the protein CASSLNPLATNEKLFF.

This clone was observed a single time. This chain uses TRBV29-1 with TRBJ1-5, with D perhaps TRBD1 (5 bases). CDR3 length equals 13 residues. Trimming shortened V by 7 bases and J by 8 bases, and 18 bases separated the two germline ends. Per the germline V gene, CDR1 is SQVTM and CDR2 is ANQGSEA. The chain's CDR3 is CSAAEWQGEPQHF. The CDR3 nucleotides are TGCAGCGCCGCTGAATGGCAGGGAGAGCCCCAGCATTTT.

V usage is TRBV30 and J usage is TRBJ2-2; TRBD2 matches at 8 bases. V shed 0 bases and J 6 bases; nucleotides not matched to a gene: 6. Per the germline V gene, CDR1 is GTSNPN and CDR2 is SVGIG (reference sequence). The CDR3 runs 15 residues. CDR3 residues: CAWSVSGRRAGELFF. In nucleotides, the CDR3 is TGTGCCTGGAGTGTCAGCGGGAGAAGGGCCGGGGAGCTGTTTTTT.

This clone was counted a single time. The chain has TRBV18 and TRBJ2-7; possible D gene TRBD1, 5 bases. V was trimmed by 3 bases and J by 4 bases, leaving 13 bases between them. The CDR3 extends over 14 amino acids. The germline V gene has CDR1 KGHSH and CDR2 LQKENI. The DNA of the CDR3 is TGTGCCAGCTCACCTAACACAGGAAAATACGAGCAGTACTTC. The encoded protein is CASSPNTGKYEQYF.

Note on this clone: A junction boundary mismatches the germline segment, possibly from a read error. The chain combines TRBV7-8 with TRBJ2-5, with unresolved D. Germline V gene sequence: CDR1 SGHVS, CDR2 FQNEAQ. The CDR3 runs 11 residues. The CDR3 spells CASTLGETQYF. CDR3 DNA sequence: TGTGCCAGCACCTTAGGGGAGACCCAGTACTTC.

The rearrangement links TRBV12-5 to TRBJ1-6, with D perhaps matching TRBD1 (6 bases). Germline V gene lookup returns CDR1 LGHNT and CDR2 FRNRAP. Trimming stripped 6 bases from V and 4 bases from J, with 13 bases between. The CDR3 is made up of 15 amino acids. The CDR3 region is CASGPGGAYNSPLHF. The CDR3 DNA reads TGTGCTAGTGGACCCGGGGGCGCTTATAATTCACCCCTCCACTTT. Full variable domain (rest looked up from reference TRBV12-5 and TRBJ1-6): DARVTQTPRHKVTEMGQEVTMRCQPILGHNTVFWYRQTMMQGLELLAYFRNRAPLDDSGMPKDRFSAEMPDATLATLKIQPSEPRDSAVYFCASGPGGAYNSPLHFGNGTRLTVT.